This passage covers 19 T cell receptor beta chains from one sample sequenced in a study of cytomegalovirus exposure and HLA in healthy donors. A multiplex PCR was run with 60 Vbeta primers and 13 Jbeta primers. Sequencing used immunoSEQ multiplex PCR; TCRdb keeps in-frame clones, though not all of them. The sample shows under 85,000 clones, around 70% of them seen only once. The sample was PBMCs. These receptors all come from a woman in her twenties or thirties in good health and CMV-seropositive.

The chain couples TRBV18 to TRBJ2-1, with TRBD1 matching over 10 bases. The CDR3 totals 15 residues. V was pared by 6 bases and J by 3 bases, with 5 bases of the junction left unmatched. CDR1 is KGHSH and CDR2 is LQKENI in the germline V gene. Here the CDR3 reads CASSPDRGGYNEQFF. The CDR3 DNA reads TGTGCCAGCTCGCCGGACAGGGGGGGCTACAATGAGCAGTTCTTC. Full variable domain (outside the CDR3, taken from reference TRBV18 and TRBJ2-1): NAGVMQNPRHLVRRRGQEARLRCSPMKGHSHVYWYRQLPEEGLKFMVYLQKENIIDESGMPKERFSAEFPKEGPSILRIQQVVRGDSAAYFCASSPDRGGYNEQFFGPGTRLTVL.

The J gene is TRBJ1-1, the V gene TRBV28, with 8 bases aligning to TRBD1. This CDR3 has 15 residues. From germline, CDR1 is MDHEN and CDR2 SYDVKM. V shed 9 bases, J shed 0 bases, and the junction held 9 bases outside the gene matches. The DNA for the CDR3 is TGTGCCAGTCGGGGCAACAGGGGGATGAACACTGAAGCTTTCTTT. Protein sequence: CASRGNRGMNTEAFF. Together with reference TRBV28 and TRBJ1-1, the CDR3 gives the full variable domain: DVKVTQSSRYLVKRTGEKVFLECVQDMDHENMFWYRQDPGLGLRLIYFSYDVKMKEKGDIPEGYSVSREKKERFSLILESASTNQTSMYLCASRGNRGMNTEAFFGQGTRLTVV.

The chain joins TRBV6-1 to TRBJ2-7; 9 nucleotides match TRBD2. The CDR3 is made up of 20 amino acids. Germline CDR1 and CDR2: MNHNS and SASEGT. The junction had 18 bases not matched to a gene; V was cut back by 3 bases and J by 0 bases. CDR3 nucleotide sequence: TGTGCCAGCAGTGACAAGGGGGCGCATCGACTAGCGGAGAGCTCCTACGAGCAGTACTTC. It specifies CASSDKGAHRLAESSYEQYF.

The V gene is TRBV6-1, the J gene TRBJ2-1, with TRBD2 matching over 7 bases. The germline CDR1 and CDR2 sequences are MNHNS and SASEGT. The CDR3 totals 15 residues. The V gene end was trimmed by 6 bases and the J gene end by 7 bases; junction bases not matched to a gene: 12. The DNA for the CDR3 is TGTGCCAGCAGGCCCGCCTGGCGGGAGACGAATGAGCAGTTCTTC. The encoded protein is CASRPAWRETNEQFF.

V is TRBV29-1 and J is TRBJ1-5; tentative D call: TRBD1 (6 bases). Deletions cut 5 bases from V and 1 base from J, with 9 bases between. Germline V lookup: CDR1 SQVTM, CDR2 ANQGSEA. CDR3 size: 13 residues. For the CDR3, the DNA is TGCAGCGTTTCACAGGGAAGCAATCAGCCCCAGCATTTT. Residues: CSVSQGSNQPQHF.

This sequence joins TRBV11-2 and TRBJ2-7; 9 bases agree with TRBD1. Germline assignment: CDR1 SGHAT and CDR2 FQNNGV. V lost 0 bases, J lost 0 bases, and 3 bases stayed unmatched. The CDR3 has 16 residues. This CDR3 is CASSLEGTGISYEQYF. In DNA form, the CDR3 reads TGTGCCAGCAGCTTAGAGGGGACAGGGATCTCCTACGAGCAGTACTTC.

The chain employs TRBV28 and TRBJ2-1, with 10 bases matching TRBD2. The CDR3 is 16 amino acids. The V gene end was trimmed by 4 bases and the J gene end by 1 base; junction bases not matched to a gene: 4. Germline V gene data show CDR1 as MDHEN and CDR2 as SYDVKM. The CDR3 loop reads CASSSKLAGSYNEQFF. Written as DNA, the CDR3 is TGTGCCAGCAGTTCAAAACTAGCGGGGTCCTACAATGAGCAGTTCTTC.

The J gene is TRBJ2-3, the V gene TRBV18; TRBD2 agrees at 10 bases. The germline V gene has CDR1 KGHSH and CDR2 LQKENI. The CDR3 is 15 amino acids. The V and J ends lost 3 bases and 4 bases, in that order; junction bases with no gene match: 4. Written as DNA, the CDR3 is TGTGCCAGCTCACCCCGAGCGGGAGGGCCAGATACGCAGTATTTT. It yields the protein CASSPRAGGPDTQYF.

The chain couples TRBV5-5 to TRBJ1-1, with 9 positions matching TRBD1. This CDR3 is built from 13 residues. J was trimmed by 4 bases and V by 4 bases; bases with no gene match: 2. The germline gives CDR1 SGHKS, CDR2 YYEKEE (reference sequence). For the CDR3, the DNA is TGTGCCAGCAGCCGGGACAGGGCCACTGAAGCTTTCTTT. It codes for CASSRDRATEAFF.

The chain uses TRBV7-8 and TRBJ1-1; TRBD1 is a possible D gene (5 bases). The CDR3 is made up of 15 amino acids. Trimming shortened V by 3 bases and J by 1 base, and 12 bases separated the two germline ends. Germline V gives CDR1 SGHVS, CDR2 FQNEAQ. This CDR3 reads CASSLFFQGNTEAFF. DNA of the CDR3: TGTGCCAGCAGCTTGTTCTTCCAGGGGAACACTGAAGCTTTCTTT.

This clone has a handful of counts. The chain carries TRBV29-1 and TRBJ2-5, with a weak D call TRBD1 (5 bases). The last part of the DNA fits TRBJ2-7 better; the J call may be wrong. The CDR3 is 13 residues long. Per the germline V gene, CDR1 is SQVTM and CDR2 is ANQGSEA. CDR3 sequence (DNA): TGCAGCGATATGACAGTCGAATCCTACGAGCAGTACTTC. Protein product: CSDMTVESYEQYF.

The rearrangement links TRBV9 to TRBJ1-2; the D gene is possibly TRBD1 (5 bases). The CDR3 totals 15 residues. Per germline, CDR1 SGDLS and CDR2 YYNGEE. With 0 bases removed from V and 4 bases from J, the gap between germline ends came to 13 bases. This CDR3 reads CASSVGDRRRYGYTF. CDR3 bases: TGTGCCAGCAGCGTAGGTGACAGACGCCGCTATGGCTACACCTTC.

The CDR3 region has the DNA TGCACCAGCAGCCAAGGGACCCCACAGGGTAGCACAGATACGCAGTATTTT. This gives the protein CTSSQGTPQGSTDTQYF. The chain is built from TRBV1 and TRBJ2-3; the table gives TRBD1 as D, unverified against the DNA. TRBV1 is an annotated pseudogene. This CDR3 spans 17 amino acids.

This clone came up a few times. The V gene is TRBV28, the J gene TRBJ2-1; D is undetermined. The V end was cut by 8 bases, the J end by 6 bases, with 8 bases between. Germline CDR1 is MDHEN and CDR2 is SYDVKM. The length of the CDR3 is 11 residues. DNA for the CDR3: TGTGCCAGCGGTTGGAGCAATGAGCAGTTCTTC. Translation gives CASGWSNEQFF. Drawing the rest from reference TRBV28 and TRBJ2-1, the complete variable domain is DVKVTQSSRYLVKRTGEKVFLECVQDMDHENMFWYRQDPGLGLRLIYFSYDVKMKEKGDIPEGYSVSREKKERFSLILESASTNQTSMYLCASGWSNEQFFGPGTRLTVL.

V usage is TRBV4-1 and J usage is TRBJ2-7; tentative D call: TRBD2 (5 bases). Trimming pared 3 bases from V and 4 bases from J, leaving 13 bases between. Per germline, CDR1 MGHRA and CDR2 YSYEKL. This CDR3 has 14 residues. Here the CDR3 reads CASSHSSTGYEQYF. Written as DNA, the CDR3 is TGCGCCAGCAGCCATTCTAGTACGGGGTACGAGCAGTACTTC.

This sequence joins TRBV6-6 and TRBJ2-6; D is unclear. Germline V gene sequence: CDR1 MNHNY, CDR2 SVGAGI (reference sequence). The ends were cut back, 7 bases at V and 0 bases at J, with 7 bases in the middle. CDR3 length equals 14 residues. The CDR3 DNA is TGTGCCAGCAACAGAAACTCTGGGGCCAACGTCCTGACTTTC. Residues: CASNRNSGANVLTF.

The V gene is TRBV19, the J gene TRBJ1-1; 8 bases map to TRBD1. Germline-derived CDR1 and CDR2 are LNHDA and SQIVND (reference sequence). The CDR3 is 13 amino acids. V gave up 6 bases and J gave up 5 bases; unmatched junction bases: 5. The CDR3 coding sequence is TGTGCCAGTAGGAACCGGGACAGGACTGAAGCTTTCTTT. It yields the protein CASRNRDRTEAFF.

This clone was recorded only once. The V and J genes are TRBV21-1 and TRBJ1-2. TRBV21-1 represents a pseudogene. The CDR3 has 12 amino acids. CDR3 bases: TGTGCCAGCAGCCAAGGAGACTATGGCTACACCTTC. Amino acid sequence: CASSQGDYGYTF.

The chain links TRBV4-3 to TRBJ2-2; D not resolved. The V end lost 0 bases, the J end lost 6 bases, and 5 bases lay between the germline ends. The CDR3 is 13 residues long. The germline V gene encodes CDR1 LGHNA and CDR2 YSLEER. The CDR3 DNA is TGCGCCAGCAGCCAAGAAGAGGCCGGGGAGCTGTTTTTT. Translating gives CASSQEEAGELFF.